The present TCR beta chain was sequenced within a study of siplizumab effects on memory and regulatory T cells. Overall study results and limits: Controls had about 29% Treg-derived mappable alloreactive CD4+ clones on average, versus approximately 70% with siplizumab. Naive T cells, seemingly more diverse than memory cells, seemed major alloresponse contributors.

The table came from immunoSEQ multiplex PCR; TCRdb's copy has only in-frame clones and leaves some out. This sample carries 6,500 to 8,500 clones, more than 60% of them seen once, and the ten largest clones take about 46%. The germline V gene encodes CDR1 SGDLS and CDR2 YYNGEE. CDR3 length equals 13 residues. V dropped 6 bases and J dropped 5; count of bases not matched to a gene: 4. Of note for this clone: Its antigen is currently unknown.

The sample consisted of effector memory CD8+ T cells sorted from blood. Sample subset: unstimulated CD8+ effector memory T cells. This chain links TRBV9 with TRBJ2-2; the match to TRBD1 covers 7 bases. This clonotype originated in a human donor in good health. CDR3 nucleotide sequence: TGTGCCAGCAAGACAGGGTTGACCGGGGAGCTGTTTTTT. Its translation: CASKTGLTGELFF.